These 16 T cell receptor beta chains share one sample of origin, sequenced in a study of blood T cell repertoires in COVID-19. Only in-frame clones appear in the TCRdb table, and some are missing; sequencing was by immunoSEQ multiplex PCR. The profile shows around 270,000 clones, around 84% of them singletons. What was sequenced was peripheral blood. These receptors were obtained from a woman in her 40s who had recovered from COVID-19.

This clone was detected only once. The V gene is TRBV19, the J gene TRBJ2-2, with TRBD1 matching 7 bases. This CDR3 contains 18 residues. Germline CDR1 LNHDA, CDR2 SQIVND (reference sequence). V dropped 0 bases and J dropped 2; count of bases not matched to a gene: 9. Written as DNA, the CDR3 is TGTGCCAGTAGTATAGACTATACAGGGGCCTTTAACACCGGGGAGCTGTTTTTT. As protein: CASSIDYTGAFNTGELFF.

The genes are TRBV5-1 and TRBJ1-2, with TRBD1 identical over 11 bases. From germline, CDR1 is SGHRS and CDR2 YFSETQ. The CDR3 extends over 14 amino acids. Losses at the gene ends were 4 bases for V and 4 bases for J; bases not matched to a gene: 3. The CDR3, as DNA: TGCGCCAGCAGCGGGACAGGGGGTAGCTATGGCTACACCTTC. It translates to CASSGTGGSYGYTF. Variable domain in full (rest from reference TRBV5-1 and TRBJ1-2): KAGVTQTPRYLIKTRGQQVTLSCSPISGHRSVSWYQQTPGQGLQFLFEYFSETQRNKGNFPGRFSGRQFSNSRSEMNVSTLELGDSALYLCASSGTGGSYGYTFGSGTRLTVV.

CDR3 in DNA: TGTGCCAGCAGTTTAACAGGACGCGAGCAGTACTTC. The encoded protein is CASSLTGREQYF. The gene calls are TRBV12-3 or TRBV12-4 and TRBJ2-7, with a tentative D call TRBD1 (5 bases). Trimming shortened V by 2 bases and J by 6 bases, and 8 bases separated the two germline ends. CDR3 length equals 12 residues.

The chain has TRBV24-1 and TRBJ2-7; 7 bases match TRBD2. This CDR3 has 12 amino acids. Germline-derived CDR1 and CDR2 are KGHDR and SFDVKD. Losses at the gene ends were 5 bases for V and 7 bases for J; bases not matched to a gene: 4. Written as DNA, the CDR3 is TGTGCCACCAGTGTCCGCGGGGGAGAGCAGTACTTC. As protein: CATSVRGGEQYF.

The DNA of the CDR3 is TGTGCCACCTCAAAACAGCTAAATCAGCCCCAGCATTTT. It encodes CATSKQLNQPQHF. V is TRBV19 and J is TRBJ1-5; no clear D gene. The CDR3 has 13 amino acids. CDR1 is LNHDA, CDR2 SQIVND, per germline (reference sequence). The V end was cut by 10 bases, the J end by 4 bases, with 14 bases between.

The V and J genes are TRBV24-1 and TRBJ2-5; 9 bases map to TRBD1. The CDR3 runs to 16 residues. Germline V gives CDR1 KGHDR, CDR2 SFDVKD. Trimming at V came to 5 bases and at J to 5 bases, leaving 11 bases not matched to a gene. This chain's CDR3 is CATSAVQGAGRETQYF. CDR3 nucleotide sequence: TGTGCCACCAGTGCCGTACAGGGGGCAGGGCGGGAGACCCAGTACTTC.

This clone was observed once. The V and J genes are TRBV6-5 and TRBJ1-4, with no clear D. The CDR3 length is 15 residues. Germline V lookup: CDR1 MNHEY, CDR2 SVGAGI. The germline V and J ends were trimmed by 6 bases and 5 bases, with 16 bases remaining between them. CDR3 in amino acids: CASRKVRGKNEKLFF. As DNA, the CDR3 is TGTGCCAGCAGGAAAGTACGCGGAAAAAATGAAAAACTGTTTTTT.

This chain joins TRBV19 and TRBJ2-3; 9 bases agree with TRBD1. V lost 3 bases to trimming and J lost 7 bases; unmatched junction nucleotides: 5. The CDR3 is made up of 14 amino acids. CDR1 and CDR2 (germline): LNHDA, SQIVND (reference sequence). CDR3 sequence: CASSMGQGVNTQYF. The CDR3 DNA sequence: TGTGCCAGTAGTATGGGACAGGGAGTAAATACGCAGTATTTT.

The rearrangement links TRBV3-1 (or the pseudogene TRBV3-2) to TRBJ1-1, with D possibly matching TRBD1 (6 bases). V lost 1 base to trimming and J lost 0 bases, with 15 bases between them. CDR3 length: 17 residues. Germline V gives CDR1 LGHDT, CDR2 YNNKEL (reference sequence). CDR3 protein: CASSQAGGRGMNTEAFF. CDR3 coding DNA: TGTGCCAGCAGCCAAGCGGGGGGCCGGGGTATGAACACTGAAGCTTTCTTT.

The gene calls are TRBV6-6 and TRBJ2-2, with D possibly being TRBD2 (5 bases). Looked up from germline, CDR1 is MNHNY and CDR2 is SVGAGI (reference sequence). V lost 4 bases to trimming and J lost 8 bases, with 11 bases between them. The CDR3 extends over 13 amino acids. The CDR3 nucleotides read TGTGCCAGCAGTTCCCGTGAGGGAGGGGAGCTGTTTTTT. Translation: CASSSREGGELFF.

The chain links TRBV7-9 to TRBJ2-5; 9 bases match TRBD1. Per germline, CDR1 SEHNR and CDR2 FQNEAQ (reference sequence). Trimming at V came to 8 bases and at J to 5 bases, leaving 12 bases not matched to a gene. The CDR3 is made up of 15 amino acids. The CDR3 region has the DNA TGTGCCAGCGGCGGGCGGACAGGGGCCGGGGAGACCCAGTACTTC. This sequence encodes CASGGRTGAGETQYF.

The V call is TRBV30, the J call TRBJ1-5, with D tentatively TRBD1 (5 bases). The V end lost 3 bases, the J end lost 1 base, and 13 bases lay between the germline ends. This CDR3 region has 15 residues. Germline CDR1 is GTSNPN and CDR2 is SVGIG (reference sequence). The CDR3 is CAWRSAGSSNQPQHF. CDR3 bases: TGTGCCTGGAGGTCGGCAGGGTCCAGCAATCAGCCCCAGCATTTT.

Written as DNA, the CDR3 is TGTGCCAGCAGTCTCCTCGGACAGGGGGCGTTCGGCGAGCAGTACTTC. As protein: CASSLLGQGAFGEQYF. This sequence joins TRBV28 and TRBJ2-7; 11 bases are a match to TRBD1. The CDR3 is made up of 16 amino acids. The germline V gene encodes CDR1 MDHEN and CDR2 SYDVKM. The ends lost 5 bases at V and 6 bases at J; junction bases unmatched: 12.

J is TRBJ2-6 and V is TRBV6-5, with D possibly being TRBD1 (5 bases). Germline V CDR1 and CDR2: MNHEY, SVGAGI. The CDR3 loop spans 15 amino acids. V lost 5 bases, J lost 0 bases, and 8 bases lay in between. The CDR3 DNA reads as TGTGCCAGCAGTCGACAGAACTCTGGGGCCAACGTCCTGACTTTC. It codes for CASSRQNSGANVLTF.

This chain links TRBV2 with TRBJ1-2; the match to TRBD1 covers 7 bases. The germline gives CDR1 SNHLY, CDR2 FYNNEI. The CDR3 runs 13 residues. The J segment lost 2 bases and the V segment lost 8 bases, leaving 5 bases of the junction unmatched. The CDR3 sequence: CASPQGPNYGYTF. The DNA of the CDR3 is TGTGCCAGCCCACAGGGGCCCAACTATGGCTACACCTTC.

CDR3 nucleotides: TGTGCCAGCAGTTTAACACAGCAGCAGCCCCAGCATTTT. Residues: CASSLTQQQPQHF. This sequence joins TRBV12-3 or TRBV12-4 and TRBJ1-5; D is ambiguous. CDR3 size: 13 residues. Between the trimmed V and J ends, which lost 2 bases and 7 bases, there was a span of 9 bases.